One and the same sample provided the 28 T cell receptor beta chains below, sequenced in a study of human T cells and chemical hapten exposure. The sample's time point: pre-sensitization, week 0. Described treatment: therapeutic diphenylcyclopropenone sensitization with weekly scalp DPC. TCRdb used MiXCR to reprocess the RACE reads, holding one entry per CDR3 protein. The repertoire holds 270,000 or so distinct CDR3 sequences, with approximately 8% as singletons. Here the sequenced sample was whole blood, taken in connection with sensitization to the hapten diphenylcyclopropenone (DPC). All receptors come from a man between 18 and 35 years old with alopecia areata. Some clones in this sample may be carry-over from other donors' samples.

A few counts support this clonotype. The V gene is TRBV7-3, the J gene TRBJ2-1; 7 bases fit TRBD2. The J segment lost 4 bases and the V segment lost 5 bases, leaving 11 bases of the junction unmatched. CDR1 is SGHTA, CDR2 FQGTGA, per germline. This CDR3 spans 16 amino acids. The CDR3 protein is CASSQLGGSTYNEQFF. The CDR3 nucleotides are TGTGCCAGCAGCCAACTGGGAGGGTCCACTTACAATGAGCAGTTCTTC.

The table lists this clonotype with a few counts. J is TRBJ2-7 and V is TRBV5-6; 8 bases agree with TRBD1. Germline assignment: CDR1 SGHDT and CDR2 YYEEEE. This CDR3 region has 14 residues. Losses at the gene ends were 0 bases for V and 6 bases for J; bases not matched to a gene: 5. CDR3 amino acids: CASSLGWTGTEQYF. The CDR3 region has the DNA TGTGCCAGCAGCTTGGGGTGGACAGGGACCGAGCAGTACTTC.

This clonotype was seen a handful of times. The rearrangement uses TRBV20-1 and TRBJ2-5; no clear D gene. CDR3 size: 12 residues. The germline V gene encodes CDR1 DFQATT and CDR2 SNEGSKA (reference sequence). Between the trimmed V and J ends, which lost 0 bases and 3 bases, there was a span of 5 bases. The CDR3 sequence: CSARDVEETQYF. In DNA, the CDR3 is TGCAGTGCTAGAGATGTTGAAGAGACCCAGTACTTC.

This clonotype appeared a few times. The chain is built from TRBV18 and TRBJ2-7, with D tentatively TRBD1 or TRBD2 (6 bases each). Germline assignment: CDR1 KGHSH and CDR2 LQKENI. This CDR3 spans 14 amino acids. V dropped 2 bases and J dropped 3 bases, with 11 bases sitting between them. Written as DNA, the CDR3 is TGTGCCAGCTCACCAACGGCGGGACACTACGAGCAGTACGTC. Its translation is CASSPTAGHYEQYV.

The genes are TRBV28 and TRBJ2-5; D is uncertain. This CDR3 contains 14 residues. Germline V lookup: CDR1 MDHEN, CDR2 SYDVKM. The V end was cut by 5 bases, the J end by 1 base, with 11 bases between. This CDR3 is CASSPPTAQETQYF. The CDR3 bases are TGTGCCAGCAGTCCGCCGACGGCCCAAGAGACCCAGTACTTC.

This clonotype was seen ten or more times. V gene TRBV7-2 combines with J gene TRBJ2-1, with 7 nucleotides matching TRBD1. With V trimmed by 6 bases and J by 0 bases, 5 bases remained unmatched. CDR1 is SGHTA and CDR2 is FQGNSA in the germline V gene. CDR3 length: 15 amino acids. The CDR3 loop reads CASRPDRDSYNEQFF. The CDR3 DNA is TGTGCCAGCAGACCTGACAGGGACTCCTACAATGAGCAGTTCTTC.

In this sample, this clonotype turned up a few times. V and J are TRBV18 and TRBJ1-1, with a tentative D call TRBD1 (6 bases). Trimming pared 3 bases from V and 4 bases from J, leaving 15 bases between. Germline values: CDR1 KGHSH, CDR2 LQKENI. The CDR3 is 15 residues long. The CDR3 nucleotides are TGTGCCAGCTCACCTACGCCGGGACACCCCACTGAAGCTTTCTTT. Translation: CASSPTPGHPTEAFF.

The genes are TRBV13 and TRBJ1-3; D unclear. The CDR3 runs 15 residues. The V and J ends lost 3 bases and 0 bases respectively, with 9 bases between them. Germline V gene lookup returns CDR1 PRHDT and CDR2 FYEKMQ (reference sequence). The CDR3 coding sequence is TGTGCCAGCAGCTTTCTCAGCCGCTCTGGAAACACCATATATTTT. This codes for CASSFLSRSGNTIYF. Full variable domain (remainder filled in from reference TRBV13 and TRBJ1-3): AAGVIQSPRHLIKEKRETATLKCYPIPRHDTVYWYQQGPGQDPQFLISFYEKMQSDKGSIPDRFSAQQFSDYHSELNMSSLELGDSALYFCASSFLSRSGNTIYFGEGSWLTVV.

In this sample, this clonotype turned up many times. The rearrangement links TRBV11-2 to TRBJ1-6, with D possibly TRBD1 on 6 matching bases. Trimming stripped 5 bases from V and 7 bases from J, with 21 bases between. The germline gives CDR1 SGHAT, CDR2 FQNNGV. This CDR3 has 17 amino acids. The CDR3 sequence is CASSEGGRAMSNSPLHF. The CDR3 bases are TGTGCCAGCAGCGAGGGGGGCAGGGCGATGTCGAATTCACCCCTCCACTTT. The whole variable domain, remainder taken from reference TRBV11-2 and TRBJ1-6, is EAGVAQSPRYKIIEKRQSVAFWCNPISGHATLYWYQQILGQGPKLLIQFQNNGVVDDSQLPKDRFSAERLKGVDSTLKIQPAKLEDSAVYLCASSEGGRAMSNSPLHFGNGTRLTVT.

This clonotype showed up just a few times. The V call is TRBV6-5, the J call TRBJ1-1; D might be TRBD1 (5 bases). The CDR3 is 17 amino acids. The germline V gene encodes CDR1 MNHEY and CDR2 SVGAGI. The V and J ends lost 2 bases and 0 bases respectively, with 16 bases between them. The CDR3 region is CASSYVGIQVMNTEAFF. In DNA form, the CDR3 reads TGTGCCAGCAGTTACGTCGGGATACAGGTTATGAACACTGAAGCTTTCTTT.

In its sample, this clonotype was seen a few times. The V call is TRBV4-3, the J call TRBJ1-1, with D unclear. CDR1 is LGHNA, CDR2 YSLEER, per germline. The CDR3 contains 14 residues. V was trimmed by 0 bases and J by 3 bases, leaving 8 bases between them. This CDR3 reads CASSQEESYTEAFF. CDR3 nucleotide sequence: TGCGCCAGCAGCCAAGAGGAGTCCTACACTGAAGCTTTCTTT.

The chain carries TRBV24-1 and TRBJ2-7, with 7 bases lining up with TRBD1. Germline CDR1 is KGHDR and CDR2 is SFDVKD. The CDR3 has 13 amino acids. V shed 9 bases and J 3 bases; nucleotides not matched to a gene: 7. CDR3 amino acids: CATGQDLDYEQYV. The CDR3, as DNA: TGTGCCACCGGACAGGACCTGGACTACGAGCAGTACGTC.

The V call is TRBV12-3 or TRBV12-4, the J call TRBJ1-2, with no clear D. The V end was cut by 0 bases, the J end by 2 bases, with 7 bases between. The CDR3 sequence is 14 residues long. CDR3 coding DNA: TGTGCCAGCAGTTTAGCAGCAGGAAACTATGGCTACACCTTC. Residues: CASSLAAGNYGYTF.

Comments on this clonotype: The germline gene is not matched at one end of the junction; a read error may be the cause. J is TRBJ1-5 and V is TRBV7-2, with D tentatively TRBD1 (6 bases). CDR3 length: 14 residues. Per the germline V gene, CDR1 is SGHTA and CDR2 is FQGNSA. This CDR3 reads CASSLDRYNQPQHF. The CDR3 DNA follows: TGTGCCAGCAGCCTGGACAGATACAATCAACCCCAGCATTTT. The entire variable domain, with the rest obtained from reference TRBV7-2 and TRBJ1-5, is as follows: GAGVSQSPSNKVTEKGKDVELRCDPISGHTALYWYRQSLGQGLEFLIYFQGNSAPDKSGLPSDRFSAERTGGSVSTLTIQRTQQEDSAVYLCASSLDRYNQPQHFGDGTRLSIL.

This clonotype was counted at least ten times. The chain couples TRBV4-3 to TRBJ1-3; D gene ambiguous. The CDR3 runs 16 residues. Trimming pared 0 bases from V and 4 bases from J, leaving 13 bases between. From germline, CDR1 is LGHNA and CDR2 YSLEER. The CDR3 bases are TGCGCCAGCAGCCAAGATCGAGGAACGGGCGGAAACACCATATATTTT. Its protein is CASSQDRGTGGNTIYF.

This chain connects TRBV6-1 to TRBJ1-2; D is ambiguous. V lost 2 bases, J lost 4 bases, and 11 bases lay in between. The germline V gene has CDR1 MNHNS and CDR2 SASEGT. This CDR3 region has 14 residues. The CDR3 DNA reads as TGTGCCAGCAGTGAAATGGGGAAGAGCTATGGCTACACCTTC. Protein product: CASSEMGKSYGYTF.

This clonotype was found many times. The DNA of the CDR3 is TGCAGCGTTGACTGGCAGAGCCACTATGGCTACACCTTC. This codes for CSVDWQSHYGYTF. V gene TRBV29-1 combines with J gene TRBJ1-2; D is uncertain. In germline, CDR1 is SQVTM, CDR2 ANQGSEA. This CDR3 is 13 amino acids long. V dropped 3 bases and J dropped 3 bases, with 11 bases sitting between them.

This clonotype was observed a handful of times. CDR3 residues: CASSFGQGTDGYTF. The CDR3 DNA reads as TGTGCCAGCAGTTTCGGACAGGGTACAGATGGCTACACCTTC. The rearrangement joins TRBV6-6 to TRBJ1-2; 8 bases match TRBD1. The CDR3 consists of 14 residues. V gave up 4 bases and J gave up 6 bases; unmatched junction bases: 7. Germline CDR1 MNHNY, CDR2 SVGAGI (reference sequence).

This chain links TRBV10-3 with TRBJ2-5; no clear D. Trimming shortened V by 4 bases and J by 4 bases, and 7 bases separated the two germline ends. Per germline, CDR1 ENHRY and CDR2 SYGVKD. The CDR3 extends over 12 amino acids. In DNA, the CDR3 is TGTGCCATCAGTGCTGTAAGAGAGACCCAGTACTTC. Translation: CAISAVRETQYF.

This clonotype was detected many times. The DNA for the CDR3 is TGCAGTGCTAGGTCCAGTTCCTACGAGCAGTACTTC. Its translation is CSARSSSYEQYF. The chain links TRBV20-1 to TRBJ2-7, with D unresolved. This CDR3 spans 12 amino acids. CDR1 and CDR2 from the germline V gene are DFQATT and SNEGSKA (reference sequence). With 3 bases removed from V and 1 base from J, the gap between germline ends came to 7 bases.

This clonotype turned up a few times. This sequence joins TRBV7-2 and TRBJ2-7; D is tentatively TRBD1 or TRBD2 (5 bases each). The CDR3 runs to 14 residues. Trimming cost V 1 base and J 2 bases, with 9 bases left between them. Per the germline V gene, CDR1 is SGHTA and CDR2 is FQGNSA. For the CDR3, the DNA is TGTGCCAGCAGCTTAGGGGGGTCCCCCTACGAGCAGTACGTC. Protein product: CASSLGGSPYEQYV.

This clonotype showed up just a few times. The CDR3 here is CSARGGTSGDPYEQYF. For the CDR3, the DNA is TGCAGTGCTAGAGGAGGGACTAGCGGGGACCCTTACGAGCAGTACTTC. The chain couples TRBV20-1 to TRBJ2-7; TRBD2 aligns across 13 bases. The germline V gene encodes CDR1 DFQATT and CDR2 SNEGSKA (reference sequence). The CDR3 contains 16 residues. V lost 1 base, J lost 4 bases, and 7 bases stayed unmatched.

The CDR3 spells CASRAGNTIYF. The CDR3 nucleotides read TGTGCCAGCAGGGCTGGAAACACCATATATTTT. The chain employs TRBV2 and TRBJ1-3; D not certain. CDR1 is SNHLY, CDR2 FYNNEI, per germline. The CDR3 consists of 11 residues. V shed 6 bases and J shed 2 bases, with 2 bases lying between them.

The chain employs TRBV11-1 and TRBJ2-3; 8 bases align to TRBD2. J lost 1 base, V lost 4 bases, and 7 bases had no gene match. CDR1 is SGHAT and CDR2 is FQDESV in the germline V gene (reference sequence). This CDR3 is built from 16 residues. For the CDR3, the DNA is TGTGCCAGCAGCTCAAACGGGGGGGCCGGCACAGATACGCAGTATTTT. This codes for CASSSNGGAGTDTQYF.

In its sample, this clonotype was seen many times. The V and J genes are TRBV6-2 or TRBV6-3 and TRBJ1-1; TRBD1 matches 7 bases. Trimming cost V 5 bases and J 7 bases; bases outside gene matches: 7. The V gene's germline CDR1 is MNHEY and CDR2 SVGEGT. This CDR3 contains 13 residues. The CDR3 reads CASSPDRAGEAFF. The CDR3, as DNA: TGTGCCAGCAGTCCCGACAGGGCGGGTGAAGCTTTCTTT.

This clonotype has a count of ten or more. The genes are TRBV7-9 and TRBJ2-1; D assignment may be TRBD1 or TRBD2 (5 bases each). Germline loops: CDR1 SEHNR, CDR2 FQNEAQ (reference sequence). This CDR3 is 14 amino acids long. Trimming shortened V by 0 bases and J by 5 bases, and 8 bases separated the two germline ends. The CDR3 reads CASSLALGDNEQFF. The CDR3 nucleotides are TGTGCCAGCAGCTTAGCTCTGGGGGACAATGAGCAGTTCTTC.

The rearrangement joins TRBV12-5 to TRBJ2-5; unclear D gene. V was cut by 0 bases and J by 1 base, with 6 bases left in between. Germline values: CDR1 LGHNT, CDR2 FRNRAP. This CDR3 region has 14 residues. This CDR3 reads CASGLVRIQETQYF. For the CDR3, the DNA is TGTGCTAGTGGTTTGGTAAGGATCCAAGAGACCCAGTACTTC.

This clonotype was observed a few times. The V gene is TRBV5-1, the J gene TRBJ2-7, with D uncertain. Germline CDR1 and CDR2: SGHRS and YFSETQ. The ends were cut back, 4 bases at V and 0 bases at J, with 14 bases in the middle. This CDR3 spans 15 amino acids. CDR3 protein: CASSAPQASSYEQYF. CDR3 DNA sequence: TGCGCCAGCAGCGCCCCTCAGGCGAGCTCCTACGAGCAGTACTTC.